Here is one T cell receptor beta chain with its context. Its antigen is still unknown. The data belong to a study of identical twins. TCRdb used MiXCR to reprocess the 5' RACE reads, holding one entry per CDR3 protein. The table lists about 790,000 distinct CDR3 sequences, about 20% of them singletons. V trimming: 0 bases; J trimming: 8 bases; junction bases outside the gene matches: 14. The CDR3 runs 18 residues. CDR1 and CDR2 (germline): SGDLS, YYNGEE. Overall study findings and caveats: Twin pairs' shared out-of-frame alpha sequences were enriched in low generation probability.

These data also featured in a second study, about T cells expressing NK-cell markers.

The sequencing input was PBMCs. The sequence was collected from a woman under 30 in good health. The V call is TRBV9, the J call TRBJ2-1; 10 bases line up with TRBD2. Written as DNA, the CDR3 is TGTGCCAGCAGCGTAGGGGGTCCTTGGCTAGCGGGAGTCGATGAGCAGTTCTTC. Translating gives CASSVGGPWLAGVDEQFF.